This T cell receptor (beta chain) was obtained from a study (dated by TCRdb to 2015 to 2016). A few counts support this clonotype. This receptor's antigen is unknown. Base qualities were left out, and no much larger clone turns up one base away. Library generation was performed with RT-PCR. This sample was sequenced with an Illumina MiSeq. TCRdb itself trimmed the public reads at Q25 with fastp, ran MiXCR and retained productive beta chains. For every CDR3 protein sequence, its rows merge into one entry that carries the most common genes and DNA. Here the sample has hundreds of thousands of distinct CDR3 sequences; 12% to 15% occur a single time. The ten largest clonotypes hold about 3.9% of the sample. The sample consisted of memory CD4+ T cells from blood. The TCR sequence derives from a female donor in good health, serving as a healthy control.

The DNA sequence follows: TGTGCCAGTCAAGAACAGCGGGGCACCTACAATGAGCAGTTCTTC. It encodes CASQEQRGTYNEQFF. In this chain, TRBV28 is recombined with TRBJ2-1, with 7 middle bases fitting TRBD2. From the cysteine through the phenylalanine, the CDR3 covers 15 amino acids. Here the CDR3 DNA is all that survives: 45 bases in frame from base 1. Trimming takes 9 bases off V and 2 bases off J; junction bases not matched to a gene: 10. CDR1 MDHEN and CDR2 SYDVKM were looked up in the germline V gene.